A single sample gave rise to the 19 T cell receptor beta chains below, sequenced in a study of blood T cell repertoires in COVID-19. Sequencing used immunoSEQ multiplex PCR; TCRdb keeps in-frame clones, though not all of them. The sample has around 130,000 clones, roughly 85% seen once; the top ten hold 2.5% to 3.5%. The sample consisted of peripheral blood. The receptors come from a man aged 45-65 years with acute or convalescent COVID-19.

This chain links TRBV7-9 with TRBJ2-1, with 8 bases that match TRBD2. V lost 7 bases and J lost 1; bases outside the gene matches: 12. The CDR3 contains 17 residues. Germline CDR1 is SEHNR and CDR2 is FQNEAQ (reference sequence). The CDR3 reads CASILGSGTSSYNEQFF. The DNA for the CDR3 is TGTGCCAGCATTCTAGGTAGCGGGACATCTTCCTACAATGAGCAGTTCTTC.

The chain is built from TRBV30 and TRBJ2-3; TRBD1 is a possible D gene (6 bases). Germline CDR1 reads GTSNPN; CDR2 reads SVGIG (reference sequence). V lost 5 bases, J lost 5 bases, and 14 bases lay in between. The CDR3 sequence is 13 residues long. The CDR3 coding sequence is TGTGCCTGGCAAACAGGGAATCAAGATACGCAGTATTTT. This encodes CAWQTGNQDTQYF. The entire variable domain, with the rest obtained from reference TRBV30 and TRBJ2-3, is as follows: SQTIHQWPATLVQPVGSPLSLECTVEGTSNPNLYWYRQAAGRGLQLLFYSVGIGQISSEVPQNLSASRPQDRQFILSSKKLLLSDSGFYLCAWQTGNQDTQYFGPGTRLTVL.

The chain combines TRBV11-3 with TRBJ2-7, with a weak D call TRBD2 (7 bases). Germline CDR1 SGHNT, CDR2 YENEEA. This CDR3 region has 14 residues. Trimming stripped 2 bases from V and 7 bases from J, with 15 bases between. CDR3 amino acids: CASSLKGGVGEQYF. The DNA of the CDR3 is TGTGCCAGCAGCTTAAAAGGGGGGGTAGGAGAGCAGTACTTC.

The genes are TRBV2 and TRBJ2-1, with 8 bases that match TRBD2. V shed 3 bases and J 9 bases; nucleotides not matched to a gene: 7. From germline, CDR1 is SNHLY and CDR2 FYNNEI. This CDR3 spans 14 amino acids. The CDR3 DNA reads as TGTGCCAGCAGTGAGACGGGGGGGCTGAGTGAGCAGTTCTTC. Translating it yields CASSETGGLSEQFF.

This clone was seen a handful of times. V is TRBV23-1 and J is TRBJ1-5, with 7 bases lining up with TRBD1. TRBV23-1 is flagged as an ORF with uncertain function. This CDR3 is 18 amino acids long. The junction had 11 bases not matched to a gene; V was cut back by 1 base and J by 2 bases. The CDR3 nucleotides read TGCGCCAGCAGTCAATTCCGGAAAAGCACAGGGGGCAATCAGCCCCAGCATTTT. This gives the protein CASSQFRKSTGGNQPQHF.

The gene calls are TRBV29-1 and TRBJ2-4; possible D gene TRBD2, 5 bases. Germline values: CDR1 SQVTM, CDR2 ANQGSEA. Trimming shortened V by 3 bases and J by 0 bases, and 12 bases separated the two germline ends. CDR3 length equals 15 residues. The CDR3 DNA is TGCAGCGTTGAGTGGCGGGCGGGAGCCAAAAACATTCAGTACTTC. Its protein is CSVEWRAGAKNIQYF.

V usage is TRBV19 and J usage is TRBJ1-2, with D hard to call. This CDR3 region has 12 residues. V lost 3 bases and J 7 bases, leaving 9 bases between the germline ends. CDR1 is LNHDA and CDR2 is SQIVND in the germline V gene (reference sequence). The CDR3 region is CASSIMGLGYTF. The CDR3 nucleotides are TGTGCCAGTAGTATTATGGGCCTTGGCTACACCTTC.

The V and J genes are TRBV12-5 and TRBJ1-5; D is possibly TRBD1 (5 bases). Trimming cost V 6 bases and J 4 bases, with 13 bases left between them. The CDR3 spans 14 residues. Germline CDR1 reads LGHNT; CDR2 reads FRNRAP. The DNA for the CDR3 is TGTGCTAGTGGCAGCCTGGGACTTAATCAGCCCCAGCATTTT. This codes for CASGSLGLNQPQHF.

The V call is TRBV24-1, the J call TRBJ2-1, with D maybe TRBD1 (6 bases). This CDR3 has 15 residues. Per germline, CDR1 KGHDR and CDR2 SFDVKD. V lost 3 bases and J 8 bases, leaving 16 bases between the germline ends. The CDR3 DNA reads TGTGCCACCAGTGATATAAAACAGGGTCTGGATGAGCAGTTCTTC. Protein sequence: CATSDIKQGLDEQFF.

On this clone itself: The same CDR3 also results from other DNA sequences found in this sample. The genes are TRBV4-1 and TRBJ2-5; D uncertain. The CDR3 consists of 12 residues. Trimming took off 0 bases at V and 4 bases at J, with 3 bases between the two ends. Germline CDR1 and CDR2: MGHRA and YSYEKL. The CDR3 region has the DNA TGCGCCAGCAGCCAAGATCGAGAGACCCAGTACTTC. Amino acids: CASSQDRETQYF.

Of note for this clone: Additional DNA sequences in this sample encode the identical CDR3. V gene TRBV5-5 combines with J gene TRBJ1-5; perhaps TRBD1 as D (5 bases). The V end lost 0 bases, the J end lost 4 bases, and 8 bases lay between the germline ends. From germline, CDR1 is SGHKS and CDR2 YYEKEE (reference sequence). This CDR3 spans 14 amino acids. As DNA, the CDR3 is TGTGCCAGCAGCTTGGTGGGGGGTAATCAGCCCCAGCATTTT. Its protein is CASSLVGGNQPQHF.

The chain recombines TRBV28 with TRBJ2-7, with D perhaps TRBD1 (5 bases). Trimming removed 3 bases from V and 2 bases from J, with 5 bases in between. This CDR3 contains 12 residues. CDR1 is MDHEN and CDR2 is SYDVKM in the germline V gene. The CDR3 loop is CASSLDTYEQYF. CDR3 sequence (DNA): TGTGCCAGCAGTTTGGACACCTACGAGCAGTACTTC.

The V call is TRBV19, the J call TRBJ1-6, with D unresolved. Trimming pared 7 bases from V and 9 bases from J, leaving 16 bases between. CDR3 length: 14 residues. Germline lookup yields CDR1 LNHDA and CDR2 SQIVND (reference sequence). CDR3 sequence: CASTDLIQISPLHF. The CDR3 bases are TGTGCCAGTACCGATCTTATACAAATTTCACCCCTCCACTTT.

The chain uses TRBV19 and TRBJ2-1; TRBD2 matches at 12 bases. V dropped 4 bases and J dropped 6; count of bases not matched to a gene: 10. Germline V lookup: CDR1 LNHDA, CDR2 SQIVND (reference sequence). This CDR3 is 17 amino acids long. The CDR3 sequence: CASSSFGLAGRGNEQFF. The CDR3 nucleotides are TGTGCCAGTAGTAGCTTTGGACTAGCGGGGAGGGGCAATGAGCAGTTCTTC.

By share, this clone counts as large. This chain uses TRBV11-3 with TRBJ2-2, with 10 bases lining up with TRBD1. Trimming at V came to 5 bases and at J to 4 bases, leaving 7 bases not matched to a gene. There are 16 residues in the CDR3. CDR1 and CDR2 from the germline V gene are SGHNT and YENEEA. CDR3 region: CASSGQGEFGTGELFF. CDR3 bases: TGTGCCAGCAGCGGACAGGGGGAATTTGGCACCGGGGAGCTGTTTTTT. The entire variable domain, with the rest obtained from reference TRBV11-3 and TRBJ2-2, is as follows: EAGVVQSPRYKIIEKKQPVAFWCNPISGHNTLYWYLQNLGQGPELLIRYENEEAVDDSQLPKDRFSAERLKGVDSTLKIQPAELGDSAVYLCASSGQGEFGTGELFFGEGSRLTVL.

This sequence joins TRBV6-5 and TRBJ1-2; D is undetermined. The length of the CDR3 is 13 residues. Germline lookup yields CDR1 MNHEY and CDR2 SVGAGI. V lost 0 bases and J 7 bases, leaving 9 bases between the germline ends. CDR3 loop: CASSYSGRAGYTF. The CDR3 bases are TGTGCCAGCAGTTACTCTGGGCGGGCTGGCTACACCTTC.

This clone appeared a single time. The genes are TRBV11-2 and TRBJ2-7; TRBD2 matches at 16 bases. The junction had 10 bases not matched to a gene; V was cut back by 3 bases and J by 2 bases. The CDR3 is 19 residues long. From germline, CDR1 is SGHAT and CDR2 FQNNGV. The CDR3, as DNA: TGTGCCAGCAGCTTCCGTCCCGGGACTAGCGGGAGGGCCCCCTACGAGCAGTACTTC. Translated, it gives CASSFRPGTSGRAPYEQYF.

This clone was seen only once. CDR3: CASSFASGVSYEQYF. The CDR3 coding sequence is TGTGCCAGCAGCTTCGCTAGCGGGGTCTCCTACGAGCAGTACTTC. The chain uses TRBV11-2 and TRBJ2-7, with 9 bases matching TRBD2. The V gene's germline CDR1 is SGHAT and CDR2 FQNNGV. V shed 3 bases and J 0 bases; nucleotides not matched to a gene: 3. This CDR3 is 15 amino acids long.

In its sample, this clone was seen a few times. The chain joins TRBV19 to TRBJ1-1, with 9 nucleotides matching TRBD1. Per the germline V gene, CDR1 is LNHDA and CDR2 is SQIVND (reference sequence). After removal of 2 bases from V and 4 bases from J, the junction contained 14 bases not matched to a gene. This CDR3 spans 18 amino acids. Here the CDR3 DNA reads TGTGCCAGTAGTATACGACCGGGACAGGGTGGGATAATCACTGAAGCTTTCTTT. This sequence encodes CASSIRPGQGGIITEAFF.